This T cell receptor beta chain appears in the sequencing data of a study of OX40 agonist ivuxolimab in advanced cancers. Study in general: Prior anti-PD-1, anti-PD-L1 or anti-CTLA-4 therapy did not bar entry, and approximately 40% had some.

Study-wide results and limits: Researchers did not establish what antigens the expanded peripheral T cells target. At 0.1 to 3.0 mg/kg and by week 6, clonal expansion occurred in CD4+ and CD8+ blood T cells.

Some clones are missing from TCRdb's copy, which holds only in-frame ones; the method was immunoSEQ multiplex PCR. The sample contains more than 20,000 clones, more than 75% of which appear only once. CDR1 is SEHNR and CDR2 is FQNEAQ in the germline V gene (reference sequence). The J segment lost 5 bases and the V segment lost 5 bases, leaving 6 bases of the junction unmatched. The CDR3 runs to 15 residues. In regard to this clone: Antigen: not known.

The sample here was CD4+ or CD8+ T cells sorted from blood, taken in a trial of the OX40 agonist ivuxolimab. This receptor was obtained from an adult with an advanced solid tumor such as melanoma, head and neck, liver or kidney cancer. The genes are TRBV7-9 and TRBJ2-1, with 10 bases matching TRBD2. CDR3 nucleotides: TGTGCCAGCAGCCTCTTAGCGGGAGGCAACAATGAGCAGTTCTTC. Its translation: CASSLLAGGNNEQFF.